The clone carrying this T cell receptor beta chain was counted a single time. Its cognate antigen is unknown. These data come from a study of T cell responses to AZD1222 COVID-19 vaccine. Study-level findings and limits: The study found Spike-specific TCR breadth and depth rose after two AZD1222 doses.

The data were produced by immunoSEQ multiplex PCR, yet TCRdb's version contains in-frame clones alone and is incomplete. The table shows 150,000 or so clones, with 91% occurring only once. This sequence was found in an adult in good health. Sequencing was performed on peripheral blood, taken on day 0 of AZD1222 vaccination.

CDR3 loop: CASSSSVFPQHF. The CDR3 bases are TGTGCCAGCAGCTCCTCGGTGTTTCCCCAGCATTTT. This chain links TRBV7-9 with TRBJ1-5; D is uncertain. V was pared by 4 bases and J by 10 bases, with 11 bases between. The CDR3 has 12 residues. The germline gives CDR1 SEHNR, CDR2 FQNEAQ (reference sequence).